The sequence of this T cell receptor beta chain was determined in a study of human T cells and chemical hapten exposure. Study-level background: The patch tests put 0.01% DPC on the skin of the upper back and were read 6 days later.

Remarks on this clonotype: Its target is unknown.

MiXCR was run by TCRdb on the RACE reads, yielding one entry per CDR3 protein. Of about 78,000 distinct CDR3 sequences listed, about 8% were seen once; the top ten hold about 3%. This sample's time point: patch test 2, 6 weeks after DPC sensitization. Treatment of the sample: therapeutic diphenylcyclopropenone sensitization with weekly scalp DPC. The donor pool consisted of alopecia patients aged 18 to 70 years, considered suitable for DPC. The CDR3 contains 12 residues. The germline CDR1 and CDR2 sequences are PRHDT and FYEKMQ (reference sequence). V shed 0 bases and J shed 10 bases, with 7 bases lying between them. Study-level findings and limits: Healthy individuals' immune responses may differ from those of donors, who had alopecia. Unchanged with DPC sensitization were TCRs above 1 in 1000 frequency.

The sample in question was whole blood, obtained in connection with sensitization to the hapten diphenylcyclopropenone (DPC). The chain combines TRBV13 with TRBJ2-1, with no clear D. The sequence was obtained from a woman in her 50s with alopecia areata. Some clones in this sample may be carry-over from other donors' samples. In DNA form, the CDR3 reads TGTGCCAGCAGCTTAGGAGGGTACGAGCAGTTCTTC. Residues: CASSLGGYEQFF.